This T cell receptor beta chain comes out of a study of human T cells and chemical hapten exposure. Whole-study context: Upper-back patches of 0.01% DPC were read at 6 days.

Individual cDNA molecules had unique molecular identifiers attached to them by the library. In TCRdb, the RACE reads were re-called with MiXCR into one record per CDR3 protein. The sample includes 140,000 or so distinct CDR3 sequences, roughly 10% of them seen just once. General study findings and limits: DPC sensitization left the count of TCRs above 1 in 1000 unchanged. There was a positive correlation between PT1 expanded TCR counts and patch test score.

Time point here: patch test 2, 6 weeks after DPC sensitization. The treatment was: therapeutic diphenylcyclopropenone sensitization with weekly scalp DPC. About this clonotype: Its antigen remains unknown.

This receptor was taken from a woman between 50 and 59 years old with alopecia areata. Some clones in this sample may be carry-over from other donors' samples. Specimen: whole blood, collected in connection with sensitization to the hapten diphenylcyclopropenone (DPC).

CDR3 nucleotide sequence: TGTGCCAGCAGCTCGTTCACAGGGGGTATCATTCAGTACTTC. This gives the protein CASSSFTGGIIQYF. The chain employs TRBV11-2 and TRBJ2-4; 8 bases line up with TRBD1. In germline, CDR1 is SGHAT, CDR2 FQNNGV. Unmatched junction bases numbered 8, after V lost 4 bases and J lost 9 bases. The CDR3 runs to 14 residues.